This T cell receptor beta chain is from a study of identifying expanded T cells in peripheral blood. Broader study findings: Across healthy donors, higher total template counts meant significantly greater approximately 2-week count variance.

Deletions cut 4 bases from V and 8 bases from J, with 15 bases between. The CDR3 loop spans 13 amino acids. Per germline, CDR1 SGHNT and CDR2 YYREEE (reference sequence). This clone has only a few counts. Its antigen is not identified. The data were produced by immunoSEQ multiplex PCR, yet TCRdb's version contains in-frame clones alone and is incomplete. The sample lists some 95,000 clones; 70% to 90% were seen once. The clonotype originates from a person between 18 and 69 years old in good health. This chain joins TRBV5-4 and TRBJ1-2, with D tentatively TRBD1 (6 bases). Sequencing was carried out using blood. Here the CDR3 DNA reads TGTGCCAGCAGCGCAAGGGACAAAGAGGGCTACACCTTC. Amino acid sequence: CASSARDKEGYTF. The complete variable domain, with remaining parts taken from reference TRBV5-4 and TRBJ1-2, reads ETGVTQSPTHLIKTRGQQVTLRCSSQSGHNTVSWYQQALGQGPQFIFQYYREEENGRGNFPPRFSGLQFPNYSSELNVNALELDDSALYLCASSARDKEGYTFGSGTRLTVV.